This entry lists 4 T cell receptor beta chains sequenced from one sample in a study of cytotoxic CD8 clonotypes in ibrutinib-treated CLL. Repertoires were generated with immunoSEQ multiplex PCR, while TCRdb's copy carries only in-frame clones and drops some. The data hold over 140,000 clones, with more than 70% observed a single time. Here the sequenced sample was PBMCs, taken after 36 months of ibrutinib treatment. Receptors originate from a human donor with chronic lymphocytic leukemia.

The rearrangement uses TRBV6-1 and TRBJ2-2; 7 bases are a match to TRBD1. The CDR3 extends over 13 amino acids. Trimming removed 6 bases from V and 6 bases from J; junction bases left unmatched: 4. Germline V gene data show CDR1 as MNHNS and CDR2 as SASEGT. The CDR3 bases are TGTGCCAGCAGCCGACAGGGCTCCGGGGAGCTGTTTTTT. This sequence encodes CASSRQGSGELFF.

This clone appeared once. The chain combines TRBV27 with TRBJ2-1; D gene uncertain. CDR3 size: 13 residues. V was trimmed by 4 bases and J by 5 bases, leaving 9 bases between them. Germline CDR1 MNHEY, CDR2 SMNVEV (reference sequence). The DNA for the CDR3 is TGTGCCAGCAGTTCCTATCCTAACAATGAGCAGTTCTTC. Protein product: CASSSYPNNEQFF.

This clone was detected only a few times. The chain has TRBV27 and TRBJ1-2; D possibly corresponds to TRBD1 (6 bases). The ends were cut back, 8 bases at V and 4 bases at J, with 17 bases in the middle. The CDR3 loop spans 14 amino acids. Germline V gene lookup returns CDR1 MNHEY and CDR2 SMNVEV (reference sequence). CDR3 nucleotides: TGTGCCAGCTCCATGGACGGGGGCGGCTATGGCTACACCTTC. Translated, it gives CASSMDGGGYGYTF.

This clone has a single count. CDR3 residues: CASSLGLAEISTDTQYF. CDR3 nucleotide sequence: TGTGCCAGCAGCTTGGGACTAGCGGAAATCAGCACAGATACGCAGTATTTT. The rearrangement joins TRBV7-9 to TRBJ2-3, with 11 bases fitting TRBD2. This CDR3 has 17 residues. The germline CDR1 and CDR2 sequences are SEHNR and FQNEAQ (reference sequence). V lost 3 bases to trimming and J lost 0 bases; unmatched junction nucleotides: 5.